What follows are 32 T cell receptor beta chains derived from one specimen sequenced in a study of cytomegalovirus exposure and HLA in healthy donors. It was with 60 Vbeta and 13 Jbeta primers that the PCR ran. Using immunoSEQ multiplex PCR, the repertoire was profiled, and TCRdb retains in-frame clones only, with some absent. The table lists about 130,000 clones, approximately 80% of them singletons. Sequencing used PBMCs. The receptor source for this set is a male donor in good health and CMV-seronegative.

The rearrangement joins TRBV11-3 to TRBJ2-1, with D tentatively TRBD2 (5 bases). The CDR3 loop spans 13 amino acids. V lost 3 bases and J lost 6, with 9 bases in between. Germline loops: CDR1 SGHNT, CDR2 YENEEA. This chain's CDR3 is CASSFTGSNEQFF. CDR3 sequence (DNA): TGTGCCAGCAGCTTCACGGGATCCAATGAGCAGTTCTTC.

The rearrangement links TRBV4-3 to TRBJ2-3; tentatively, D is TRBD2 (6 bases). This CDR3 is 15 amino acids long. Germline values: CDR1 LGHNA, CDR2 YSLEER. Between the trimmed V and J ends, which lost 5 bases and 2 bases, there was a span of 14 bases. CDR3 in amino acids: CASSNSGGHTDTQYF. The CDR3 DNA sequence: TGCGCCAGCAGCAATTCCGGGGGTCACACAGATACGCAGTATTTT.

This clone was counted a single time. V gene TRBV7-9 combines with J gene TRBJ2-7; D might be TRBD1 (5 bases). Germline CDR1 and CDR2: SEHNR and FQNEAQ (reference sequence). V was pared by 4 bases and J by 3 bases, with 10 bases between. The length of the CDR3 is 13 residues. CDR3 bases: TGTGCCAGCAGCTCCGACAGTCACTACGAGCAGTACTTC. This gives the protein CASSSDSHYEQYF.

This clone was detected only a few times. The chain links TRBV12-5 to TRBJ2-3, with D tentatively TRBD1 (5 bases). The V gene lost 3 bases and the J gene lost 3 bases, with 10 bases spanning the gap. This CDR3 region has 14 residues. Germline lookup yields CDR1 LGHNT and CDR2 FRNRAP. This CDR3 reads CASGLRGDTDTQYF. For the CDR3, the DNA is TGTGCTAGTGGTTTAAGGGGCGATACAGATACGCAGTATTTT.

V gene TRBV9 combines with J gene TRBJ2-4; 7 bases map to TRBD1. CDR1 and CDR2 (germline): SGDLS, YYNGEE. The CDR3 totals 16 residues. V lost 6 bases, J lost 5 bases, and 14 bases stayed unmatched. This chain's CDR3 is CASTEGAPGGQNIQYF. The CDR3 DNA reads TGTGCCAGCACCGAGGGGGCTCCTGGCGGGCAAAACATTCAGTACTTC.

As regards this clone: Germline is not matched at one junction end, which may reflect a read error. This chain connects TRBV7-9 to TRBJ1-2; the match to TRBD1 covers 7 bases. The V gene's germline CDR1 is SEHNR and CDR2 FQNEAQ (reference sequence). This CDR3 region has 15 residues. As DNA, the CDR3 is TGTGCCAGCAGCGTAAGACAGGGAGATATACCCCCGCGCGACTTC. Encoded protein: CASSVRQGDIPPRDF.

CDR3: CASSPGTYRAAGTNTEAFF. CDR3 sequence (DNA): TGTGCCAGCAGCCCCGGGACTTACCGAGCCGCGGGAACAAACACTGAAGCTTTCTTT. The rearrangement joins TRBV7-9 to TRBJ1-1; the D gene is possibly TRBD1 (5 bases). This CDR3 comprises 19 residues. The germline gives CDR1 SEHNR, CDR2 FQNEAQ (reference sequence). V was shortened by 5 bases and J by 2 bases, with 27 bases between the two germline ends.

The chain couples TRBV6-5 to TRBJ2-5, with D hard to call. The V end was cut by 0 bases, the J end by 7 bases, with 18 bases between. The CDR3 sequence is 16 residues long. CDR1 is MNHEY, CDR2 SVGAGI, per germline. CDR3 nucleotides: TGTGCCAGCAGTTACTCGCGGTCGCCGGTGTACGGGACCCAGTACTTC. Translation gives CASSYSRSPVYGTQYF.

The CDR3 DNA is TGTGCCAGCAGCTTAGTAGGCAGGGGGACAGGCACCTACGAGCAGTACTTC. It codes for CASSLVGRGTGTYEQYF. The chain carries TRBV11-2 and TRBJ2-5, with 8 nucleotides matching TRBD1. The closer fit of TRBJ2-7 to the DNA end suggests the J call may be wrong. The CDR3 has 17 amino acids. The germline gives CDR1 SGHAT, CDR2 FQNNGV.

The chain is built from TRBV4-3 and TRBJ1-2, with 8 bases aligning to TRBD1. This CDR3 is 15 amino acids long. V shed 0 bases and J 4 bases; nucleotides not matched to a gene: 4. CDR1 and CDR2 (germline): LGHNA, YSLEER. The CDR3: CASSQEWGQAYGYTF. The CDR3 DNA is TGCGCCAGCAGCCAAGAATGGGGACAGGCCTATGGCTACACCTTC.

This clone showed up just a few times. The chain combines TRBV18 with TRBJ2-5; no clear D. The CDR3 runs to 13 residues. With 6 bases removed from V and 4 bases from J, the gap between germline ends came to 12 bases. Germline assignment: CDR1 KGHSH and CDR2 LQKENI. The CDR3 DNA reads TGTGCCAGCTCCCCCCATTCGGGAGAGACCCAGTACTTC. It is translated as CASSPHSGETQYF.

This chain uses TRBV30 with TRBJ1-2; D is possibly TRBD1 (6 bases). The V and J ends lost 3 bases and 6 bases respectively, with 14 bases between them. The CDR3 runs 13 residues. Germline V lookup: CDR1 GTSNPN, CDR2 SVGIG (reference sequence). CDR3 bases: TGTGCCTGGAGCTGGGGGGGCTCGGATGGCTACACCTTC. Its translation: CAWSWGGSDGYTF. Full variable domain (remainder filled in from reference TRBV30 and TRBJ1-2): SQTIHQWPATLVQPVGSPLSLECTVEGTSNPNLYWYRQAAGRGLQLLFYSVGIGQISSEVPQNLSASRPQDRQFILSSKKLLLSDSGFYLCAWSWGGSDGYTFGSGTRLTVV.

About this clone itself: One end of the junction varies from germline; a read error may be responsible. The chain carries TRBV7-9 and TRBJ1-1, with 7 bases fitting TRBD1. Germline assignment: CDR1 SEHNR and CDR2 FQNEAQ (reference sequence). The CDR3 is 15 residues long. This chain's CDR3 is CASSRDSQISPLAAF. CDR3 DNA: TGTGCCAGCAGCCGGGACAGTCAAATTTCTCCTCTTGCTGCCTTT.

CDR3 DNA sequence: TGCGCCAGCAGCCAACCCTATAAAGGGGACATCTCTGGCTACACCTTC. Translated, it gives CASSQPYKGDISGYTF. The chain links TRBV4-1 to TRBJ1-2, with D possibly TRBD1 on 6 matching bases. Germline CDR1 reads MGHRA; CDR2 reads YSYEKL. V lost 2 bases and J 7 bases, leaving 20 bases between the germline ends. The CDR3 contains 16 residues.

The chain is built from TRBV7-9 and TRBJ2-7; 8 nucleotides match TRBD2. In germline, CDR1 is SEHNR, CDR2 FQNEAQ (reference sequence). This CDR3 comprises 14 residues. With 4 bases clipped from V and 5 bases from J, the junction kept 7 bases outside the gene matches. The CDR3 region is CASSSSGGLDEQYF. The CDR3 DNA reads TGTGCCAGCAGCTCCAGCGGGGGTCTCGACGAGCAGTACTTC.

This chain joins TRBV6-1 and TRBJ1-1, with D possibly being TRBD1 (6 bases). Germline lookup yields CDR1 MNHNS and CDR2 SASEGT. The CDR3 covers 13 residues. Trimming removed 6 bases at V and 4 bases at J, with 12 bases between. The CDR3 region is CASRENRATEAFF. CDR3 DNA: TGTGCCAGCAGGGAAAACAGGGCCACTGAAGCTTTCTTT.

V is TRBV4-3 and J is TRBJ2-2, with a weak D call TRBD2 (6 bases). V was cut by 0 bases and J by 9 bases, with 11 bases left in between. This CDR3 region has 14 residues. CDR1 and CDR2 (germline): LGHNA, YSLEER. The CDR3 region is CASSQESGGWELFF. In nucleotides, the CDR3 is TGCGCCAGCAGCCAAGAGTCCGGGGGATGGGAGCTGTTTTTT.

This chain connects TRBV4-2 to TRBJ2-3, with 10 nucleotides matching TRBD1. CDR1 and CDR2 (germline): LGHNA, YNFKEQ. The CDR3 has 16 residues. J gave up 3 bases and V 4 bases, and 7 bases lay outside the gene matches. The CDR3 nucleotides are TGTGCCAGCAGCCTACGGACAGGGGGTGTGACAGATACGCAGTATTTT. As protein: CASSLRTGGVTDTQYF.

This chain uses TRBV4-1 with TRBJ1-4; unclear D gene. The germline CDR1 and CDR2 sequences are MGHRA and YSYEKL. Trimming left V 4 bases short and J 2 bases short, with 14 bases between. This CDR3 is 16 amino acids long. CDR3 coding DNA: TGCGCCAGCAGCCCCCGGACTCTATCCACTAATGAAAAACTGTTTTTT. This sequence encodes CASSPRTLSTNEKLFF.

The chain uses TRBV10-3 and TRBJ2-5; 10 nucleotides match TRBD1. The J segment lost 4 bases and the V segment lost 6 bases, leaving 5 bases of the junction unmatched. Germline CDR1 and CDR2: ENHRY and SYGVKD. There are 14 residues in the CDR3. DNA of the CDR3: TGTGCCATCAGGTCCGGGACAGGGGTAGAGACCCAGTACTTC. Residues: CAIRSGTGVETQYF.

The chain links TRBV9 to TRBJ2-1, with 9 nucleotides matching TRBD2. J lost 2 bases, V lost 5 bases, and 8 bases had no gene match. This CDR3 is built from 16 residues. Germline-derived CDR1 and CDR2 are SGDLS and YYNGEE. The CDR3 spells CASSTSAGGPYNEQFF. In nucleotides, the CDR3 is TGTGCCAGCAGTACTTCTGCGGGGGGGCCCTACAATGAGCAGTTCTTC.

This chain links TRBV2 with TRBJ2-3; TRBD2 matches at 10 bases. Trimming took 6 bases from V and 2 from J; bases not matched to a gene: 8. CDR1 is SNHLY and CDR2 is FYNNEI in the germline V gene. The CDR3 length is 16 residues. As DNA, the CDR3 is TGTGCCAGCAGGCTGGCTAGCGGGGGACTCACAGATACGCAGTATTTT. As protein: CASRLASGGLTDTQYF.

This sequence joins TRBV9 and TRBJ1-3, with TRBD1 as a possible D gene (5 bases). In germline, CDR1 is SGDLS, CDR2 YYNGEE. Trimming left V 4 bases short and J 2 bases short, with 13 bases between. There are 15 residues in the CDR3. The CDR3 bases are TGTGCCAGCAGCCTCGCCAGGGCGCCTGGAAACACCATATATTTT. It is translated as CASSLARAPGNTIYF.

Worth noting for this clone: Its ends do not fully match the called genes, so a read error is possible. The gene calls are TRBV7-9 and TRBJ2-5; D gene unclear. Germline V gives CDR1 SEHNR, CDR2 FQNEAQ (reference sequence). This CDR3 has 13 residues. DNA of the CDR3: TGTTCCAGCAGCTTAGGAGAGTGGGAGACCCAGTACTTC. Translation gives CSSSLGEWETQYF.

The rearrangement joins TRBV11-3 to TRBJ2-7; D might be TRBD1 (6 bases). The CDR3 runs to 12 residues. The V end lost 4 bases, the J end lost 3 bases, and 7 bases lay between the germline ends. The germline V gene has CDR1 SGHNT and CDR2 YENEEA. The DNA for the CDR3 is TGTGCCAGCAGCTACAGGGACTACGAGCAGTACTTC. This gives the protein CASSYRDYEQYF.

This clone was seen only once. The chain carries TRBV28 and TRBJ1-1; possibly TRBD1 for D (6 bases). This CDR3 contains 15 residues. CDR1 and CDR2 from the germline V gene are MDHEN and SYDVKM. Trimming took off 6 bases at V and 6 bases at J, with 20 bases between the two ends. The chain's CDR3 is CASSPYRQGRAEAFF. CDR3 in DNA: TGTGCCAGCAGCCCATATCGTCAGGGGCGGGCTGAAGCTTTCTTT.

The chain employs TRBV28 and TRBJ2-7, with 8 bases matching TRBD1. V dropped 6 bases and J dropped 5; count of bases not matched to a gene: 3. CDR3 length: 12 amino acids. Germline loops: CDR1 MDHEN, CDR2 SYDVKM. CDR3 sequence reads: CASRDRENEQYF. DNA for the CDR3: TGTGCCAGCAGGGACAGGGAAAACGAGCAGTACTTC.

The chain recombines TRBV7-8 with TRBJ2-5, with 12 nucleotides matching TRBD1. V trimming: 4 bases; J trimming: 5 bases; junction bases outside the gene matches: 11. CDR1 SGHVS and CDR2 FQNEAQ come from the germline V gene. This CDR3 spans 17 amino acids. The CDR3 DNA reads TGTGCCAGCAGCTCTAGTGGGGGACAGGGGGCAATGGAGACCCAGTACTTC. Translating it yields CASSSSGGQGAMETQYF.

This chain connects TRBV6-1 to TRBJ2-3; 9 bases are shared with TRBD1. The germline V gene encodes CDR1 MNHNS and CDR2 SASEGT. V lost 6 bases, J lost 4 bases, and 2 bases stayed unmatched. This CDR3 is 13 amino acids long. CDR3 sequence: CASSGTGSDTQYF. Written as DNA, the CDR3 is TGTGCCAGCAGCGGGACAGGGTCAGATACGCAGTATTTT.

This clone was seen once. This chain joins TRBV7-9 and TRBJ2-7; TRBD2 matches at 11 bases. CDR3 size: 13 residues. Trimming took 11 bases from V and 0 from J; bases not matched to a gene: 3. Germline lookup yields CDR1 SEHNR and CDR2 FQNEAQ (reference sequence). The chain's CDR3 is CAQTSGNSYEQYF. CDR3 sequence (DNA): TGTGCCCAGACTAGCGGGAACTCCTACGAGCAGTACTTC.

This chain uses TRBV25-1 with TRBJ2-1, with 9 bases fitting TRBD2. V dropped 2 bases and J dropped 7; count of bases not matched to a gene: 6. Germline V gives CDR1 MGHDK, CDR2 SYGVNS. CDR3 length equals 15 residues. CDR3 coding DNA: TGTGCCAGCAGTGAAGGCATAGCGGGAGTGAATGAGCAGTTCTTC. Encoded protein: CASSEGIAGVNEQFF. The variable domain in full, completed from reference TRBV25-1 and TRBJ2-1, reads EADIYQTPRYLVIGTGKKITLECSQTMGHDKMYWYQQDPGMELHLIHYSYGVNSTEKGDLSSESTVSRIRTEHFPLTLESARPSHTSQYLCASSEGIAGVNEQFFGPGTRLTVL.

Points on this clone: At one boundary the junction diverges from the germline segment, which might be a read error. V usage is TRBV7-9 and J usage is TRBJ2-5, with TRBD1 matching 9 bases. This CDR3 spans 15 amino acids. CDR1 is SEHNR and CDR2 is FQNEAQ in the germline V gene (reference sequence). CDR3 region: CSSSLARQGGETQYF. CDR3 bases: TGTTCCAGCAGCTTGGCACGACAGGGGGGGGAGACCCAGTACTTC.